This TCR beta chain originates from a study of shared clonotypes between healthy human individuals (dated by TCRdb to 2020 to 2021). General notes on the study: The cohort comprised a couple of women and a few men aged 18 to 49 years. To estimate repertoire size and how much clonotypes are shared between individuals, the study performed deep sequencing of blood TCR repertoires from roughly five healthy adults. To increase sequencing depth and limit assay-specific biases, TCR repertoire library preparation and sequencing were carried out by different laboratories using diverse techniques. For each donor, CD4 naive and CD4 memory were each given three plates, CD8 naive was given two plates, and CD8 memory was given one plate. Between about 0.9 and 8.9 billion PBMCs per donor were obtained by leukapheresis.

Findings and caveats that apply to the study as a whole: Incomplete sequencing was indicated by rarefaction of sorted-subset datasets, despite the large sequencing depth. Pairwise subsampling indicated that sequencing depth was expected to affect the degree of clonotype sharing among donors. Across four donors, approximately 5% of naive CD4, around 3.3% of naive CD8, 2.3% of memory CD4, and under 0.45% of memory CD8 clonotypes were shared. Compared with non-shared clonotypes, clonotypes shared by all four sorted-subset donors had higher generation probabilities. Larger estimated clonotype richness was generally found for naive subsets than for memory subsets. Sampling was restricted to blood, and TCR repertoires in tissues likely differ from the TCR repertoires found in blood. The genetic and exposure-history diversity represented was limited by the small number of donors.

TCR CDR3 regions were amplified from genomic DNA by multiplex PCR using the deep immunoSEQ assay. Extracted genomic DNA from each cell subset was distributed evenly across all wells of several immunoSEQ 96-well plates, and each plate was treated as a replicate. For sorted subsets, about 200 ng genomic DNA, equal to tens of thousands of T cell genomes, was loaded into each replicate PCR. Purified libraries were quantified with a Qubit 3.0 fluorometer, sized on a Bioanalyzer 2100, and re-quantified with the KAPA Library Quantification kit. A separate single-read 150-cycle Illumina NextSeq 550 flow cell was used to sequence each immunoSEQ 96-well plate. The authors processed their data as follows. The immunoSEQ output contained only junctional sequences without quality scores, so filtering could not match that applied to full-length reads. Sequences were annotated with PyIR, a Python wrapper for IgBLAST v1.9, using IMGT germline references to assign V/J genes and CDR3. Any read was removed if the V/J assignment was weak (E-value above 1e-6), the CDR3 was missing, or the read contained stop codons, out-of-frame junctions, or ambiguous translated residues. V3J clonotypes were defined by identical inferred V gene, J gene, and CDR3 amino acid sequence. Percentage overlap between repertoires was computed as shared unique clonotypes divided by the size of the smaller repertoire. Repertoire richness was assessed with RTK rarefaction, the Chao1 estimator, and Recon v2.1 estimates of unobserved clonotypes. Generation probabilities for all TCRbeta clonotypes obtained by the gDNA method from four donors were computed using OLGA. Sourced from immuneACCESS, this table was stored by TCRdb with only in-frame sequences that have V and J called. A share of the clones is absent; for the studies checked, an unresolved V gene accounts for under half, and the remainder has no known explanation. V and J calls and clone size are given by that table; D and trimming were obtained from the DNA. The sample table lists more than 850,000 clones, about four fifths of them with a count of one. The leading ten clones occupy approximately 0.56% of the sample.

As for this clone: The target of this receptor is not known. No much larger clone exists at a distance of one base, and base qualities are not known.

Germline trimming amounts to 3 bases on V and 6 bases on J, with 8 as the count of junction bases outside the gene matches. The germline V gene gives CDR1 as KGHSH and CDR2 as LQKENI. The CDR3, cysteine through phenylalanine, is 15 amino acids long. This entry keeps only the CDR3 DNA: 45 bases, framed from base 1. The donors were healthy, HIV-negative adults who had no recently reported acute infections or vaccinations. Every donor was a Caucasian adult living in Nashville, Tennessee, USA. CD4+ T cells were enriched by magnetic negative selection; naive cells were then positively selected on CD45RA, and the negative fraction formed the memory subset. Blood was obtained by leukapheresis, after which PBMCs were separated by Ficoll-Histopaque density gradient centrifugation and cryopreserved in liquid nitrogen vapor phase. Analytical flow cytometry was used to check the purity and quantity of every magnetically sorted T cell population. From each sorted fraction, genomic DNA was isolated and quantified by UV absorbance on a Nanodrop 2000c.

Sequenced material: memory CD4+ T cells from PBMCs. The cell subset or site label, as the study defines it: CD45RA-negative fraction. This receptor was obtained from a man between 18 and 29 years old in good health. Some clones in this sample may be carry-over from other donors' samples. This chain joins TRBV18 to TRBJ1-5; the central 7 bases match TRBD1. The DNA is TGTGCCAGCTCACCTGGGACAGAGGCAGTTCAGCCCCAGCATTTT. Protein translation: CASSPGTEAVQPQHF.